Below are 27 T cell receptor beta chains sequenced from a single sample in a study of human T cells and chemical hapten exposure. MiXCR, run by TCRdb on the RACE reads, gives a single entry per CDR3 protein. The repertoire holds approximately 90,000 distinct CDR3 sequences, with about 10% as singletons. Time point: patch test 1, 2 weeks after DPC sensitization. Described treatment: therapeutic diphenylcyclopropenone sensitization with weekly scalp DPC. Sequencing used whole blood, obtained in connection with sensitization to the hapten diphenylcyclopropenone (DPC). The receptors were gathered from a man between 40 and 49 years old with alopecia areata. Some clones in this sample may be carry-over from other donors' samples.

In this sample, this clonotype turned up a few times. The rearrangement links TRBV20-1 to TRBJ1-5, with 7 bases aligning to TRBD1. The CDR3 consists of 14 residues. V trimming: 6 bases; J trimming: 6 bases; junction bases outside the gene matches: 11. CDR1 DFQATT and CDR2 SNEGSKA come from the germline V gene (reference sequence). The DNA for the CDR3 is TGCAGTGCCACACACGACAGGGAGGGTCAGCCCCAGCATTTT. Encoded protein: CSATHDREGQPQHF.

This clonotype was observed many times. J is TRBJ1-4 and V is TRBV29-1, with 8 positions matching TRBD1. Germline CDR1 and CDR2: SQVTM and ANQGSEA. The CDR3 sequence is 14 residues long. V lost 6 bases and J lost 8; bases outside the gene matches: 11. The CDR3 loop reads CSVHGRGPAEKLFF. CDR3 in DNA: TGCAGCGTCCACGGCAGGGGGCCCGCCGAAAAACTGTTTTTT.

This clonotype was seen just once. Germline is not matched at one junction end, which may reflect a read error. The chain has TRBV20-1 and TRBJ1-2; 7 nucleotides match TRBD1. CDR3 size: 14 residues. Per the germline V gene, CDR1 is DFQATT and CDR2 is SNEGSKA (reference sequence). The CDR3: CSAYRGQANYGYNF. The CDR3 region has the DNA TGCAGTGCTTACCGAGGACAGGCGAACTATGGCTACAACTTC.

The chain carries TRBV6-5 and TRBJ2-2; 7 bases are a match to TRBD2. The germline V gene encodes CDR1 MNHEY and CDR2 SVGAGI. The length of the CDR3 is 16 residues. Unmatched junction bases numbered 9, after V lost 0 bases and J lost 8 bases. For the CDR3, the DNA is TGTGCCAGCAGTTACTCGAGAACTAGCGTGTCGGGGGAGCTGTTTTTT. This codes for CASSYSRTSVSGELFF.

This chain links TRBV7-8 with TRBJ2-6; D is possibly TRBD1 (6 bases). CDR1 and CDR2 (germline): SGHVS, FQNEAQ. V lost 1 base and J 0 bases, leaving 7 bases between the germline ends. The length of the CDR3 is 16 residues. For the CDR3, the DNA is TGTGCCAGCAGCTTAGGGACAGCCTCTGGGGCCAACGTCCTGACTTTC. This translates into CASSLGTASGANVLTF.

The chain couples TRBV3-1 to TRBJ2-1; no clear D gene. The CDR3 is made up of 12 amino acids. The germline V gene encodes CDR1 LGHDT and CDR2 YNNKEL (reference sequence). Trimming cost V 3 bases and J 4 bases, with 4 bases left between them. This CDR3 reads CASSQEYNEQFF. The CDR3 coding sequence is TGTGCCAGCAGCCAGGAATACAATGAGCAGTTCTTC.

The table lists this clonotype with a few counts. V is TRBV10-3 and J is TRBJ2-3; D may be TRBD2 (9 bases). The germline V and J ends were trimmed by 10 bases and 5 bases, with 34 bases remaining between them. The CDR3 runs 19 residues. Germline lookup yields CDR1 ENHRY and CDR2 SYGVKD. The CDR3 nucleotides are TGTGCCACAAAAGTCGGACAGGGAGTAGCGGGAGAGGGAGGAGATACGCAGTATTTT. This encodes CATKVGQGVAGEGGDTQYF.

This clonotype was seen a handful of times. The V gene is TRBV14, the J gene TRBJ2-3; no reliable D call. Germline CDR1 SGHDN, CDR2 FVKESK. V gave up 1 base and J gave up 13 bases, with 9 bases separating them. The CDR3 runs 11 residues. In DNA, the CDR3 is TGTGCCAGCAGCCAAGCCCACGTCAAGTATTTT. Residues: CASSQAHVKYF.

This clonotype was recorded at least ten times. The genes are TRBV7-8 and TRBJ1-1, with D tentatively TRBD1 (5 bases). The germline gives CDR1 SGHVS, CDR2 FQNEAQ. With 2 bases removed from V and 2 bases from J, the gap between germline ends came to 12 bases. The CDR3 length is 15 residues. CDR3 loop: CASSLSWGKNTEAFF. In nucleotides, the CDR3 is TGTGCCAGCAGCTTATCCTGGGGGAAAAACACTGAAGCTTTCTTT. Full variable domain (remainder filled in from reference TRBV7-8 and TRBJ1-1): GAGVSQSPRYKVAKRGQDVALRCDPISGHVSLFWYQQALGQGPEFLTYFQNEAQLDKSGLPSDRFFAERPEGSVSTLKIQRTQQEDSAVYLCASSLSWGKNTEAFFGQGTRLTVV.

This clonotype was found a few times. The chain uses TRBV7-9 and TRBJ2-1; D ambiguous. CDR1 is SEHNR, CDR2 FQNEAQ, per germline (reference sequence). The CDR3 loop spans 13 amino acids. V lost 1 base to trimming and J lost 7 bases, with 8 bases between them. CDR3 residues: CASSLEGENEQFF. The CDR3 DNA is TGTGCCAGCAGCTTAGAGGGCGAAAATGAGCAGTTCTTC.

V usage is TRBV7-8 and J usage is TRBJ2-1; 7 nucleotides align to TRBD2. The germline V gene encodes CDR1 SGHVS and CDR2 FQNEAQ. Trimming cost V 0 bases and J 8 bases; bases outside gene matches: 7. CDR3 length: 15 amino acids. Here the CDR3 DNA reads TGTGCCAGCAGCTTAGCGGGAGGGGATTTCGATGAGCAGTTCTTC. It yields the protein CASSLAGGDFDEQFF.

This clonotype was picked up a small number of times. The chain has TRBV18 and TRBJ2-2; maybe TRBD1 (5 bases). V was trimmed by 0 bases and J by 4 bases, leaving 9 bases between them. Germline assignment: CDR1 KGHSH and CDR2 LQKENI. The CDR3 length is 15 residues. The CDR3: CASSPPSGFTGELFF. The DNA for the CDR3 is TGTGCCAGCTCACCACCATCAGGGTTCACCGGGGAGCTGTTTTTT.

J is TRBJ2-7 and V is TRBV6-2 or TRBV6-3, with D uncertain. CDR1 MNHEY and CDR2 SVGEGT come from the germline V gene. Trimming left V 6 bases short and J 4 bases short, with 10 bases between. The CDR3 length is 12 residues. CDR3 sequence reads: CASRETAYEQYF. The CDR3 nucleotides read TGTGCCAGCAGGGAGACCGCGTACGAGCAGTACTTC.

This clonotype was detected only a few times. CDR3 bases: TGCAGCGTTGACAGGGTCTTCTTCTACAATGAGCAGTTCTTC. It is translated as CSVDRVFFYNEQFF. This chain uses TRBV29-1 with TRBJ2-1; D might be TRBD1 (5 bases). The CDR3 has 14 amino acids. Germline V gene lookup returns CDR1 SQVTM and CDR2 ANQGSEA. V shed 3 bases and J shed 3 bases, with 12 bases lying between them.

The chain links TRBV7-2 to TRBJ2-4; perhaps D is TRBD1 or TRBD2 (5 bases each). V lost 5 bases and J lost 1, with 12 bases in between. The germline V gene has CDR1 SGHTA and CDR2 FQGNSA. CDR3 length: 15 amino acids. The CDR3 is CASSPQGRAKNIQYF. The CDR3 bases are TGTGCCAGCAGCCCCCAGGGACGGGCCAAAAACATTCAGTACTTC.

This clonotype was seen at least ten times. The CDR3 is CASEALRVGTEAFF. The CDR3, as DNA: TGTGCCAGCGAAGCTCTCCGCGTTGGCACTGAAGCTTTCTTT. This sequence joins TRBV7-8 and TRBJ1-1; the D is unclear. The germline V gene has CDR1 SGHVS and CDR2 FQNEAQ. Trimming took off 8 bases at V and 4 bases at J, with 17 bases between the two ends. This CDR3 is built from 14 residues.

This clonotype showed up many times. The CDR3 bases are TGTGCCAGCAGCCAAGATCGGCTCCCCTCTACCGAGCAGTACTTC. Residues: CASSQDRLPSTEQYF. V usage is TRBV4-2 and J usage is TRBJ2-7, with unresolved D. Deletions cut 0 bases from V and 6 bases from J, with 15 bases between. The CDR3 is 15 residues long. CDR1 and CDR2 from the germline V gene are LGHNA and YNFKEQ.

This clonotype was observed a handful of times. The chain has TRBV29-1 and TRBJ2-7, with 8 positions matching TRBD1. V shed 0 bases, J shed 4 bases, and the junction held 5 bases outside the gene matches. Germline V gene sequence: CDR1 SQVTM, CDR2 ANQGSEA. The CDR3 contains 14 residues. CDR3 sequence: CSVEDGGQDYEQYV. CDR3 in DNA: TGCAGCGTTGAAGATGGGGGACAGGATTACGAGCAGTACGTC.

This sequence joins TRBV27 and TRBJ1-2; D may be TRBD1 (5 bases). V was shortened by 7 bases and J by 8 bases, with 17 bases between the two germline ends. The CDR3 covers 13 residues. Germline V gives CDR1 MNHEY, CDR2 SMNVEV (reference sequence). The DNA of the CDR3 is TGTGCCAGCAAGAGGTGGGGGATCGAGGGCTACACCTTC. Translated, it gives CASKRWGIEGYTF.

The J gene is TRBJ2-3, the V gene TRBV4-3, with TRBD2 identical over 10 bases. V shed 0 bases, J shed 0 bases, and the junction held 9 bases outside the gene matches. The CDR3 contains 19 residues. Germline V lookup: CDR1 LGHNA, CDR2 YSLEER. CDR3 sequence reads: CASSQDLMASGGSTDTQYF. The CDR3 region has the DNA TGCGCCAGCAGCCAAGATTTGATGGCTAGCGGGGGTAGCACAGATACGCAGTATTTT.

The rearrangement joins TRBV6-5 to TRBJ1-3; 8 bases match TRBD1. Germline V lookup: CDR1 MNHEY, CDR2 SVGAGI. V was pared by 6 bases and J by 2 bases, with 6 bases of the junction left unmatched. The length of the CDR3 is 15 residues. The CDR3 DNA is TGTGCCAGCAGCCCGGGACAGGTTACTGGAAACACCATATATTTT. It is translated as CASSPGQVTGNTIYF.

This clonotype occurred many times. This chain connects TRBV10-3 to TRBJ2-7, with 10 bases lining up with TRBD2. This CDR3 has 13 residues. Germline CDR1 and CDR2: ENHRY and SYGVKD. V dropped 2 bases and J dropped 5; count of bases not matched to a gene: 0. The CDR3 DNA sequence: TGTGCCATCAGTGAGACTAGCGGGAACGAGCAGTACGTC. It codes for CAISETSGNEQYV.

This clonotype was counted only a few times. J is TRBJ2-7 and V is TRBV20-1; D is unresolved. In germline, CDR1 is DFQATT, CDR2 SNEGSKA (reference sequence). V dropped 0 bases and J dropped 3 bases, with 12 bases sitting between them. The CDR3 extends over 14 amino acids. The chain's CDR3 is CSARDLREVYEQYF. In DNA form, the CDR3 reads TGCAGTGCTAGAGATCTCAGAGAGGTCTACGAGCAGTACTTC.

This chain uses TRBV20-1 with TRBJ1-1; perhaps TRBD1 as D (5 bases). Per the germline V gene, CDR1 is DFQATT and CDR2 is SNEGSKA (reference sequence). Trimming removed 6 bases at V and 5 bases at J, with 19 bases between. This CDR3 is built from 14 residues. The CDR3 nucleotides are TGCAGTGCCTATCCGGGACGCGGTGGGACTGAAGCTTTCTTT. This encodes CSAYPGRGGTEAFF.

This clonotype has just one count. A much larger clonotype is one base distant, so this may be a read error. The chain joins TRBV9 to TRBJ2-6; 7 nucleotides line up with TRBD1. Germline assignment: CDR1 SGDLS and CDR2 YYNGEE. The CDR3 loop spans 16 amino acids. This chain's CDR3 is CAGSPGQASGANVLTF. Here the CDR3 DNA reads TGTGCCGGCAGTCCAGGACAGGCCTCTGGGGCCAACGTCCTGACTTTC.

The table lists this clonotype with many counts. The chain links TRBV24-1 to TRBJ1-2; D may be TRBD1 (5 bases). Trimming took off 2 bases at V and 2 bases at J, with 8 bases between the two ends. The CDR3 is 14 amino acids. CDR1 KGHDR and CDR2 SFDVKD come from the germline V gene. The CDR3 DNA reads TGTGCCACCAGTGATTGGACACGGAACTATGGCTACACCTTC. This codes for CATSDWTRNYGYTF.

The V gene is TRBV12-3 or TRBV12-4, the J gene TRBJ1-5; D gene unclear. The CDR3 loop spans 13 amino acids. The V gene lost 3 bases and the J gene lost 10 bases, with 13 bases spanning the gap. CDR3 DNA: TGTGCCAGCAGTTTTATTAGAAACGGACCCCAGCATTTT. Its protein is CASSFIRNGPQHF.